This TCR beta chain was identified during a study of brain T cells in children with intractable seizures. Regarding the study as a whole: Pre- and post-surgery blood differed in depth, so pre-surgery absences may be undersampling. HCMV serostatus was not known, and viral specificity came from CDR3 similarity only.

CDR1 KGHDR and CDR2 SFDVKD come from the germline V gene. V was clipped by 4 bases and J by 6 bases, with 14 bases between them. The CDR3 has 15 amino acids. Some clones are missing from TCRdb's copy, which holds only in-frame ones; the method was immunoSEQ multiplex PCR. The table shows fewer than 25,000 clones, with under 95% occurring only once. Only cases whose brain tissue showed the highest T cell transcript signatures were sequenced. Pre-surgery treatment included at least one anti-epileptic drug. As to this clone: Its antigen remains unknown.

The sequenced sample was peripheral blood, obtained at surgery. This chain links TRBV24-1 with TRBJ2-2; tentatively, D is TRBD1 (6 bases). The origin of this receptor is a boy aged 5-17 years with focal cortical dysplasia and intractable seizures. CDR3 bases: TGTGCCACCAGTGAGTCTGTAACAGGGCCCGGGGAGCTGTTTTTT. It translates to CATSESVTGPGELFF.